The present entry profiles one TCR beta chain with its context. The antigen it binds to is not known. No base qualities exist here, and no much larger clone lies one base off it. The sample comes from a study of response to subunit inactivated influenza vaccine listed by TCRdb under 2018. For the wider study: The study used deep quantitative T cell receptor repertoire profiling to track responses to a trivalent subunit inactivated influenza vaccine. Overall study results and their limits: According to the authors, only a limited number of new T cells may be recruited by each seasonal influenza vaccination.

The protocol used for the library was RT-PCR. Sequenced using an Illumina HiSeq 2500. TCRdb ran its own pipeline on the public reads, namely fastp trimming at Q25 and MiXCR clone calling, and kept in-frame beta chains. Rows are unified per CDR3 protein, each entry keeping the most common DNA and genes. This sample holds about 700,000 distinct CDR3 sequences; 15% to 18% were observed only once. Of the sample, around 10% falls within the top ten clones. The CDR3 starts with the cysteine, ends with the phenylalanine, and has 13 residues. CDR3 DNA only is kept here, 39 bases in frame from base 1. V and J lose 1 base and 14 bases, and a span of 12 bases separates them. CDR1 and CDR2 are drawn from the germline V gene (reference sequence): LGHDT, YNNKEL.

The sample in question was PBMCs from blood, obtained 12 days after vaccination. The chain is made from TRBV3-1 and TRBJ1-6, with no confident D gene call. This clonotype originated in a man in his forties or fifties who received an inactivated influenza vaccine. Donor details come from another sample of the same person, matched by shared clones. Read as DNA, the sequence is TGTGCCAGCAGCCAAGGAGAATCAAGCACCCTCCACTTT. Its translation reads: CASSQGESSTLHF. Supplemented by the reference TRBV3-1 and TRBJ1-6 proteins around the CDR3, the complete variable domain is DTAVSQTPKYLVTQMGNDKSIKCEQNLGHDTMYWYKQDSKKFLKIMFSYNNKELIINETVPNRFSPKSPDKAHLNLHINSLELGDSAVYFCASSQGESSTLHFGNGTRLTVT.